This T cell receptor beta chain was documented in a study of blood T cell repertoires in COVID-19. The CDR3 loop spans 12 amino acids. V was cut by 2 bases and J by 5 bases, with 7 bases left in between. Sequencing used immunoSEQ multiplex PCR; TCRdb keeps in-frame clones, though not all of them. The sample holds 180,000 or so clones, roughly four fifths seen once. The sample comprised peripheral blood. This TCR was sampled from a human donor with acute or convalescent COVID-19. The donor label of this sample is uncertain. V gene TRBV12-3 or TRBV12-4 combines with J gene TRBJ2-7, with D possibly being TRBD1 (5 bases). The CDR3 sequence: CASSLIGDEQYF. Here the CDR3 DNA reads TGTGCCAGCAGTTTAATAGGGGACGAGCAGTACTTC.